The present entry profiles one T cell receptor (beta chain) with its context. The antigen is not known. Using immunoSEQ multiplex PCR, the repertoire was profiled, and TCRdb retains in-frame clones only, with some absent. In the table there are about 2 million clones, about 95% of which are singletons. This entry comes from a study of shared clonotypes between healthy human individuals. General study results and limits: Non-shared clonotypes were found to have lower generation probabilities than the clonotypes that were shared by all four of the sorted-subset donors. Naive subsets usually exceeded memory subsets in estimated richness.

The naive CD8 subset, CD45RO-negative cells positively selected for CCR7, excluded terminally differentiated effector memory CD45RA+ cells. CDR1 is MDHEN, CDR2 SYDVKM, per germline. V lost 1 base and J lost 2, with 8 bases in between. The CDR3 extends over 14 amino acids. The chain joins TRBV28 to TRBJ2-5, with D uncertain. The sequenced sample consisted of naive CD8+ T cells sorted from blood. This clonotype was sampled from a man aged 18 to 30 in good health. CDR3 residues: CASSLYSEQETQYF. The CDR3 DNA follows: TGTGCCAGCAGTTTATATTCAGAGCAAGAGACCCAGTACTTC.